Listed below are T cell receptor beta chains from one sample, sequenced in a study of blood T cells in healthy people across ages. TCRdb analysed the 5' RACE reads with MiXCR anew, one entry per CDR3 protein. The data contain about 620,000 distinct CDR3 sequences, about 50% of them singletons. Material: blood. The receptor set was obtained from a woman of 80 years or more in good health. CDR3s include the opening cysteine and the closing phenylalanine or tryptophan. Fields, in order: CDR3 DNA, CDR3 protein, D gene, V gene, clone size, J gene. D genes are given only for firm matches. The size field is filled for only some rows; it gives once, few, many or a size class.

TGTGCCAGCAGTGGAATTGGGGGGGGCCACTCCTACGAGCAGTACTTC | CASSGIGGGHSYEQYF | . | TRBV25-1 | many | TRBJ2-7
TGCGCCAGCAGCTCGGCACTAGCGGGAGGGTCAGATACGCAGTATTTT | CASSSALAGGSDTQYF | TRBD2 | TRBV5-1 | once | TRBJ2-3
TGCAGTAGTGGTAACTCTGGGGCCAACGTCCTGACTTTC | CSSGNSGANVLTF | . | TRBV20-1 | . | TRBJ2-6
TGCAGCGGATTTCGGGGGACCACCGGGGAGCTGTTTTTT | CSGFRGTTGELFF | . | TRBV29-1 | . | TRBJ2-2
TGTGCCAGCAGCGTAGGGTCGGGGGTATTAGCCAAAAACATTCAGTACTTC | CASSVGSGVLAKNIQYF | . | TRBV9 | . | TRBJ2-4
TGCGCCAGCAGCCTGGGACGGATAGTCTACGAGCAGTACTTC | CASSLGRIVYEQYF | . | TRBV5-1 | . | TRBJ2-7
TGTGCCAGCAGCTTAGGTTTTTGGGGGGGGCCTAGCTCGGATACGCAGTATTTT | CASSLGFWGGPSSDTQYF | . | TRBV7-3 | . | TRBJ2-3
TGTGCCAGCAGCCACATAGCGGCGAGCTCCTACAATGAGCAGTTCTTC | CASSHIAASSYNEQFF | . | TRBV3-1 | few | TRBJ2-1
TGTGCCAGCAGCCCGGGGGCAGTAGACCAAGAGACCCAGTACTTC | CASSPGAVDQETQYF | . | TRBV6-2/TRBV6-3 | many | TRBJ2-5
TGCAGTGCTGCCGGGCCCCCGGGAGAAAAACTGTTTTTT | CSAAGPPGEKLFF | . | TRBV20-1 | many | TRBJ1-4
TGCGCCAGCAGCTTGGAAGGTAGCGGGGGGTCGAACACCGGGGAGCTGTTTTTT | CASSLEGSGGSNTGELFF | TRBD2 | TRBV5-1 | . | TRBJ2-2
TGCAGTGCTCCGGTGGTAGCGGGAATCAATGAGCAGTTCTTC | CSAPVVAGINEQFF | TRBD2 | TRBV20-1 | many | TRBJ2-1
TGCAGTGCTTTTCCGGGACAGGGGGCCTACGAGCAGTACTTC | CSAFPGQGAYEQYF | TRBD1 | TRBV20-1 | . | TRBJ2-7
TGTGCCAGCAGTTTAATCCTCTCTAGCTGGTCCTACAATGAGCAGTACTTC | CASSLILSSWSYNEQYF | . | TRBV27 | . | TRBJ2-7
TGTGCCAGCAGCCTGGGGGGCACACTCGCCGGGGAGCTGTTTTTT | CASSLGGTLAGELFF | . | TRBV11-3 | few | TRBJ2-2
TGCAGTGCTACCAACAATGAGCAGTACTTC | CSATNNEQYF | . | TRBV20-1 | once | TRBJ2-5
TGTGCCAGCTCGGGGAGCACAGATACGCGGTATTTT | CASSGSTDTRYF | . | TRBV28 | few | TRBJ2-3
TGTGCCAGCACGGGGAGGGGGCAGGCCACTGCTTTCTTT | CASTGRGQATAFF | TRBD1 | TRBV6-6 | . | TRBJ1-1
TGCAGCGGCACCACGGGGGGGGGAACTGAAGCTTTCTTT | CSGTTGGGTEAFF | . | TRBV29-1 | few | TRBJ1-1
TGTGCCAGGTGTCAGGGGCAAGAGACCCAGTACTTC | CARCQGQETQYF | . | TRBV6-4 | many | TRBJ2-5
TGCGCCAGCAGCTTGGGGACCAAACCACCCCTCCACTTT | CASSLGTKPPLHF | . | TRBV5-1 | many | TRBJ1-6
TGTGCCAGCAGCGCGTTACAGGGTATGAATGAGCAGTTCTTC | CASSALQGMNEQFF | . | TRBV11-2 | once | TRBJ2-1
TGTGCCAGCAGTTTATCCGTAGGTAAAAAACTGTTTTTT | CASSLSVGKKLFF | . | TRBV27 | few | TRBJ1-4
TGCGCCAACAGCTTGGCCAGGTCAGGTGGGACTGAAGCTTTCTTT | CANSLARSGGTEAFF | . | TRBV5-1 | . | TRBJ1-1
TGTGCCAGCAGTTTACTAGCCGGGAAAAACATTCAGTACTTC | CASSLLAGKNIQYF | . | TRBV27 | many | TRBJ2-4
TGTGCCAGCAGTGCCCGGCGGGGCCTCTCCTACGATGAGCAGTTCTTC | CASSARRGLSYDEQFF | . | TRBV12-3/TRBV12-4 | . | TRBJ2-1
TGTGCCATCAGTGACAATTCTAACTATGGCTACACCTTC | CAISDNSNYGYTF | . | TRBV10-3 | . | TRBJ1-2
TGTGCCAGCATGACCACAGATACGCAGTATTTT | CASMTTDTQYF | . | TRBV6-1 | . | TRBJ2-3
TGTGCCAGCAGCTTGCCAGGTTTCTACAATGAGCAGTTCTTC | CASSLPGFYNEQFF | . | TRBV7-3 | few | TRBJ2-1
TGCGCCAGCAGCCCTGGAGGGGGAAGACAGCCCCAGCATTTT | CASSPGGGRQPQHF | . | TRBV4-1 | many | TRBJ1-5
TGTGCCAGCAGTGAACGACCCCCCCTCCTCCTGAGGTCGACTGTTCAGTACTTC | CASSERPPLLLRSTVQYF | . | TRBV2 | many | TRBJ2-7
TGTGCCAGCAGTTTATTGAGCTTTAATCAGCCCCAGCATTTT | CASSLLSFNQPQHF | . | TRBV12-3/TRBV12-4 | . | TRBJ1-5